The clone carrying this TCR beta chain was seen more than once but under ten times. The CDR3 runs to 13 residues. CDR1 SQVTM and CDR2 ANQGSEA come from the germline V gene. Trimming took off 4 bases at V and 4 bases at J, with 13 bases between the two ends. Unique molecular identifiers were used to barcode this TCRbeta library. MiXCR, run by TCRdb on the PCR reads, gives a single entry per CDR3 protein. The repertoire holds more than 550,000 distinct CDR3 sequences, with 10% to 13% as singletons. The data were taken from a study of T-cell reconstitution after alpha-beta-depleted transplantation in children.

Sequencing was performed on PBMCs from the stem cell graft donor, taken from the stem cell graft. The receptor's source is a human donor who donated a stem cell graft to a child with acute myeloid leukemia. V is TRBV29-1 and J is TRBJ1-2; possible D gene TRBD1, 5 bases. The CDR3 reads CSVGGDIPYGYTF. In nucleotides, the CDR3 is TGCAGCGTTGGAGGGGATATACCCTATGGCTACACCTTC.